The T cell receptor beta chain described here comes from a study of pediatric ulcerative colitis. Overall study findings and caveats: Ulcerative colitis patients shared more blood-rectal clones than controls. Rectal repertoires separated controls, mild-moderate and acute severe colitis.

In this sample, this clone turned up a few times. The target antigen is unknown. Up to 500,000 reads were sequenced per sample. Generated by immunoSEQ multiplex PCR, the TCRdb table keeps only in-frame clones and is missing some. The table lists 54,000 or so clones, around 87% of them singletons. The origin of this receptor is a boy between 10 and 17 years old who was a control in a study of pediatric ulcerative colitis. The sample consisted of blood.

The CDR3 reads CASSIAAESYNSPLHF. In nucleotides, the CDR3 is TGTGCCAGTAGTATAGCGGCAGAGTCATATAATTCACCCCTCCACTTT. The rearrangement uses TRBV19 and TRBJ1-6; D gene unclear. This CDR3 has 16 residues. Trimming took off 1 base at V and 4 bases at J, with 11 bases between the two ends. The germline gives CDR1 LNHDA, CDR2 SQIVND (reference sequence). The full variable domain, completed using reference TRBV19 and TRBJ1-6, is DGGITQSPKYLFRKEGQNVTLSCEQNLNHDAMYWYRQDPGQGLRLIYYSQIVNDFQKGDIAEGYSVSREKKESFPLTVTSAQKNPTAFYLCASSIAAESYNSPLHFGNGTRLTVT.